What follows are 10 T cell receptor delta chains derived from one specimen sequenced in a study of gamma-delta chains in newborns, infants, children. TCRdb made new clone calls on the reads using CATT. The sample consists of over 1,500 delta-chain clones, about 1.1% of them appearing once. The sequencing sample was made of blood. The source of these receptors is a child who was a newborn, infant or young child, either healthy, febrile or measles-vaccinated (not recorded which).

On this clone: TCRdb pairs this DNA with a much larger clone's protein that differs at residue 8, likely a read error; the protein shown was translated from the DNA. CDR3 in DNA: TGTGCCTGTGACACTGGGGGATGCTGGGACACCCGACAGATGTTTTTC. Translated, it gives CACDTGGCWDTRQMFF. The chain uses TRDV2 and TRDJ3, with 8 bases lining up with TRDD3. The CDR3 covers 16 residues. Germline trimming cut 1 base from V and 3 bases from J; bases unmatched to any gene: 1. The germline gives CDR1 GEAIGNYY, CDR2 EKD.

About this clone: The protein in TCRdb stems from a much larger clone and differs at residue 4 from this DNA's translation, likely a read error; here the protein is translated from the DNA. The chain recombines TRDV2 with TRDJ1; no firm D call. The CDR3 extends over 18 amino acids. Germline V gene lookup returns CDR1 GEAIGNYY and CDR2 EKD. V dropped 5 bases and J dropped 0 bases, with 24 bases sitting between them. The CDR3 loop reads CACGPVGSSEGNTDKLIF. In DNA form, the CDR3 reads TGTGCCTGTGGCCCCGTGGGCAGTTCGGAAGGGAACACCGATAAACTCATCTTT.

By its share, this clone is large. The chain carries TRDV2 and TRDJ1; 8 positions agree with TRDD3. The CDR3 runs to 21 residues. V trimming: 0 bases; J trimming: 0 bases; junction bases outside the gene matches: 20. Germline V gene sequence: CDR1 GEAIGNYY, CDR2 EKD. CDR3 coding DNA: TGTGCCTGTGACACCGTGGCCCCCCCGGCGGGGGATAAAAGGGACACCGATAAACTCATCTTT. This gives the protein CACDTVAPPAGDKRDTDKLIF.

This clone is medium-sized in the sample. This sequence is one base from a far larger clone and is likely a read error. In DNA, the CDR3 is TGTGCCTGTGGCACTCTGGGGGACACCGATAAACTCATCTTT. It is translated as CACGTLGDTDKLIF. The chain joins TRDV2 to TRDJ1; TRDD3 agrees at 7 bases. V shed 5 bases and J 0 bases; nucleotides not matched to a gene: 5. The CDR3 sequence is 14 residues long. Germline CDR1 and CDR2: GEAIGNYY and EKD.

This clone occurred a few times. A read error likely explains why the TCRdb protein, taken from a much larger clone, differs from this DNA's translation at residue 3; the protein shown is translated from the DNA. This chain uses TRDV2 with TRDJ1; D may be TRDD3 (6 bases). The CDR3 extends over 18 amino acids. Germline V lookup: CDR1 GEAIGNYY, CDR2 EKD. CDR3 in DNA: TGTGCCTATGACTCACTACGTCCGGTGGGGGCCGACACCGATAAACTCATCTTT. It codes for CAYDSLRPVGADTDKLIF.

Concerning this clone: A far larger clone is only one base removed, so a read error is likely. This specimen includes other DNA sequences encoding the same CDR3. The rearrangement joins TRDV2 to TRDJ3; 12 positions match TRDD3. CDR3 length: 18 amino acids. Germline V gene sequence: CDR1 GEAIGNYY, CDR2 EKD. CDR3 nucleotides: TGTGCCTGTGACAATACTGGGGGATACTCCTGGGATACCCGACAGATGTTTTTC. It specifies CACDNTGGYSWDTRQMFF.

Remarks on this clone: TCRdb's listed protein matches a much larger clone and diverges from this DNA's translation at residue 5, likely through a read error; the protein shown comes from the DNA. This chain connects TRDV2 to TRDJ3, with 12 bases identical to TRDD3. The CDR3 has 18 amino acids. J was trimmed by 4 bases and V by 3 bases; bases with no gene match: 6. Looked up from germline, CDR1 is GEAIGNYY and CDR2 is EKD. CDR3 coding DNA: TGTGCCTGTGACGTACTGGGGGATACAGCTTGGGACACCCGACAGATGTTTTTC. Its protein product is CACDVLGDTAWDTRQMFF.

This clone has only a few counts. This DNA's translation differs at residue 15 from TCRdb's protein, which comes from a much larger clone; a read error is likely, and the protein shown is translated from the DNA. CDR3 coding DNA: TGTGCCTGTGACTCCATTACTGGGGGATACGAAACGGATTGGAACACCCGACAGATGTTTTTC. It codes for CACDSITGGYETDWNTRQMFF. The rearrangement links TRDV2 to TRDJ3; 13 bases agree with TRDD3. Germline V gene lookup returns CDR1 GEAIGNYY and CDR2 EKD. V lost 3 bases and J lost 8; bases outside the gene matches: 18. The CDR3 sequence is 21 residues long.

This clone ranks as medium-sized. The translation of this DNA and the TCRdb protein of a much larger clone differ at residue 14, probably owing to a read error; the protein shown here is translated from the DNA. Other DNA sequences in this specimen translate into the identical CDR3. The chain is built from TRDV2 and TRDJ1; TRDD3 matches at 9 bases. The germline V gene has CDR1 GEAIGNYY and CDR2 EKD. J gave up 5 bases and V 0 bases, and 18 bases lay outside the gene matches. This CDR3 is 19 amino acids long. CDR3 sequence (DNA): TGTGCCTGTGACACCGTCGACTGGGGGAGCCCAAGACAAGGGGATAAACTCATCTTT. This gives the protein CACDTVDWGSPRQGDKLIF.

This clone is classed as medium-sized. The TCRdb record carries a much larger clone's protein, which differs from this DNA's translation at residue 12; a read error is the likely cause, and the protein listed here is the DNA translation. The chain employs TRDV2 and TRDJ3; 8 bases fit TRDD3. There are 20 residues in the CDR3. Unmatched junction bases numbered 11, after V lost 0 bases and J lost 2 bases. In germline, CDR1 is GEAIGNYY, CDR2 EKD. The chain's CDR3 is CACDTLLLGASPWDTRQMFF. The CDR3, as DNA: TGTGCCTGTGACACCCTCTTACTGGGGGCTAGCCCCTGGGACACCCGACAGATGTTTTTC.